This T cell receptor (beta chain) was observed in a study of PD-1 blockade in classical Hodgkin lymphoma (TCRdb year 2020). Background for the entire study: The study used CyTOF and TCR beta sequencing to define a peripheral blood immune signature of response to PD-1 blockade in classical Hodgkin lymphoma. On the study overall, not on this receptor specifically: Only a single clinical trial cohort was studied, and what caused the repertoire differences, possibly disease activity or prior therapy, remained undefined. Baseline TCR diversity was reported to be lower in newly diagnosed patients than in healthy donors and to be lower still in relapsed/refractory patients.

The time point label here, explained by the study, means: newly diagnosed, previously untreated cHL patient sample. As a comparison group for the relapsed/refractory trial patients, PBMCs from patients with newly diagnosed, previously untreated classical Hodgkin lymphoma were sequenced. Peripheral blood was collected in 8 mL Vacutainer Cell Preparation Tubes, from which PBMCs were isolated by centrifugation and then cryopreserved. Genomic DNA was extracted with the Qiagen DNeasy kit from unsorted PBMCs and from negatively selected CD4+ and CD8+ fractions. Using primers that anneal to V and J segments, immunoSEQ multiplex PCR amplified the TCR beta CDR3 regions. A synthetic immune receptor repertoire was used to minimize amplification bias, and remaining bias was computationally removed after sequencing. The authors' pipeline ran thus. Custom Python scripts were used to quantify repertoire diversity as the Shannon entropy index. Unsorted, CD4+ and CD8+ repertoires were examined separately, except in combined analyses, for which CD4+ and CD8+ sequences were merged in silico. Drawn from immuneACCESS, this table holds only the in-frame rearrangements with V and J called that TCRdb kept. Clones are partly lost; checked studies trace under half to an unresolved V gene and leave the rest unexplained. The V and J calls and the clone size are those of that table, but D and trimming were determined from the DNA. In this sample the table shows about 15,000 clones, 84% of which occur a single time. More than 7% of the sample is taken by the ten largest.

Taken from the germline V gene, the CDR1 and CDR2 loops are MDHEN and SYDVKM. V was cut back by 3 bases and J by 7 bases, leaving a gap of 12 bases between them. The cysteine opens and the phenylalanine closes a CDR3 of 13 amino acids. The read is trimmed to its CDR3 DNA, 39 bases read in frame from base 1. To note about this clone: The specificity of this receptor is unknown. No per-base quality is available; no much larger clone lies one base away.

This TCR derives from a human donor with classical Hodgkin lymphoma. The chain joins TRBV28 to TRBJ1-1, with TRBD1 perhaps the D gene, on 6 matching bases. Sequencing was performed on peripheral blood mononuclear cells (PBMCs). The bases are TGTGCCAGCAGTTTTCGTCAGGGGCGTGAAGCTTTCTTT. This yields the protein CASSFRQGREAFF.